The present entry profiles one T cell receptor (beta chain) with its context. CDR1 LNHDA and CDR2 SQIVND come from the germline V gene (reference sequence). The CDR3 spans 13 residues. Trimming removed 6 bases at V and 4 bases at J, with 10 bases between. Across roughly 25 US areas, participants ranged in age from roughly 18 to 95 years. As processed by the authors: Nucleated cell counts were estimated from reference gene primer amplification. The assay was immunoSEQ multiplex PCR, and TCRdb's table has in-frame clones only and misses some. V and J calls plus clone size are reproduced from that table; the DNA served to infer D and trimming. The data show roughly 220,000 clones, with 88% seen just once and about 14% held by the top ten. This record belongs to a study of blood T cell repertoires in COVID-19. Study-level background: T cells, B-cell-depleted T cells, or PBMCs supplied cDNA or gDNA.

The receptor was isolated from a woman aged 45-59 years with acute COVID-19. Sequenced input: PBMCs or T cells enriched from blood (not recorded which). The J gene is TRBJ1-3, the V gene TRBV19; tentatively, D is TRBD1 (6 bases). The DNA of the CDR3 is TGTGCCAGTAGAAAGGACAGCGGAAACACCATATATTTT. Translating it yields CASRKDSGNTIYF.